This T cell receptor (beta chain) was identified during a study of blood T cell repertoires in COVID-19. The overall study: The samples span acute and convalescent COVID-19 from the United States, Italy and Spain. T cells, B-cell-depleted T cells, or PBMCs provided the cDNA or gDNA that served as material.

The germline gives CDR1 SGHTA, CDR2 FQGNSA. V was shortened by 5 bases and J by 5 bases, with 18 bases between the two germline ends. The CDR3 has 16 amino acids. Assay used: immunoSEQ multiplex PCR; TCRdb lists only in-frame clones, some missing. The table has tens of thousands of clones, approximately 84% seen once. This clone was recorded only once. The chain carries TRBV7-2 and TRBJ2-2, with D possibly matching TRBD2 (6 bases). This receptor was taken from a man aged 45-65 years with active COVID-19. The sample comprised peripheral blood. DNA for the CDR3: TGTGCCAGCAGCCCTCAGGCGCTAGCGATTACCGGGGAGCTGTTTTTT. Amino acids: CASSPQALAITGELFF.